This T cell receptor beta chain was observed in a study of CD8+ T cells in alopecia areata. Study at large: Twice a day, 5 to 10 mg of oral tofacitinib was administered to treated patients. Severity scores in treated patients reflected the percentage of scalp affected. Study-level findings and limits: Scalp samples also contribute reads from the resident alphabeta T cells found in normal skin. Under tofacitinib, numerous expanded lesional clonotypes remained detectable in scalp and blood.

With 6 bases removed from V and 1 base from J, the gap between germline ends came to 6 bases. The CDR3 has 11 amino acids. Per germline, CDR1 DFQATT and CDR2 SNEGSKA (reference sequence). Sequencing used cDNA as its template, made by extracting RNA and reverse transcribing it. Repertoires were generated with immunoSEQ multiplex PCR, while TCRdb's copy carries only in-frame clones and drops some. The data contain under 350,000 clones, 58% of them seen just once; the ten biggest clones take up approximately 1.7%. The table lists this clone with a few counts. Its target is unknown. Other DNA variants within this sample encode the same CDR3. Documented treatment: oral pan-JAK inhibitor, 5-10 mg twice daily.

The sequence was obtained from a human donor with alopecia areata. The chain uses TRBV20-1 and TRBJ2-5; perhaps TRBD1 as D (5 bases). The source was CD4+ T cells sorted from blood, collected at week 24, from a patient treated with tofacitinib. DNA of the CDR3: TGCAGTGCCGACAGCCAAGAGACCCAGTACTTC. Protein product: CSADSQETQYF.